The rows below give T cell receptor beta chains drawn from one sample of a study of T cell responses to AZD1222 COVID-19 vaccine. Profiling relied on immunoSEQ multiplex PCR, and the TCRdb table lists in-frame clones only, not all of them. Of 150,000 to 200,000 clones listed, around 91% are singletons. The specimen comprised peripheral blood, sampled on day 0 of AZD1222 vaccination. The receptors come from an adult in good health. The CDR3 runs from the conserved cysteine through the conserved F or W. Each record gives: D gene, V gene, J gene, clone size, CDR3 protein, CDR3 DNA. D genes are given only for firm matches. The size entry is marked missing in some rows and otherwise reads once, few, many or a size class.

d_gene: -
v_gene: TRBV5-1
j_gene: TRBJ2-1
abundance: -
CDR3aa: CASSLGGYNEQFF
CDR3nt: TGCGCCAGCAGCTTGGGGGGCTACAATGAGCAGTTCTTC

d_gene: -
v_gene: TRBV4-3
j_gene: TRBJ2-1
abundance: -
CDR3aa: CASRGDNEQFF
CDR3nt: TGCGCCAGCCGCGGGGACAATGAGCAGTTCTTC

d_gene: TRBD2
v_gene: TRBV7-9
j_gene: TRBJ2-5
abundance: -
CDR3aa: CASSLGRTSGAAKQETQYF
CDR3nt: TGTGCCAGCAGCTTAGGACGGACTAGCGGGGCGGCCAAACAAGAGACCCAGTACTTC

d_gene: TRBD2
v_gene: TRBV7-3
j_gene: TRBJ2-3
abundance: few
CDR3aa: CASSLFYLAGASTDTQYF
CDR3nt: TGTGCCAGCAGCTTATTCTACCTAGCGGGGGCTAGCACAGATACGCAGTATTTT

d_gene: TRBD2
v_gene: TRBV3-1/TRBV3-2
j_gene: TRBJ2-3
abundance: once
CDR3aa: CASSTGTSSRTDTQYF
CDR3nt: TGTGCCAGCAGCACGGGGACTAGCTCCCGCACAGATACGCAGTATTTT

d_gene: -
v_gene: TRBV7-9
j_gene: TRBJ2-5
abundance: -
CDR3aa: CASSLVQRGKETQYF
CDR3nt: TGTGCCAGCAGCTTAGTGCAACGGGGGAAAGAGACCCAGTACTTC

d_gene: -
v_gene: TRBV28
j_gene: TRBJ2-7
abundance: -
CDR3aa: CASSALYTSYEQYF
CDR3nt: TGTGCCAGCAGCGCACTATACACCTCCTACGAGCAGTACTTC

d_gene: -
v_gene: TRBV7-3
j_gene: TRBJ1-1
abundance: -
CDR3aa: CASSLLLGTENTEAFF
CDR3nt: TGTGCCAGCAGCTTACTCCTCGGGACGGAAAACACTGAAGCTTTCTTT

d_gene: -
v_gene: TRBV18
j_gene: TRBJ2-5
abundance: -
CDR3aa: CASSKGGETTQYF
CDR3nt: TGTGCCAGCTCAAAGGGAGGAGAAACTACCCAGTACTTC

d_gene: TRBD2
v_gene: TRBV9
j_gene: TRBJ2-1
abundance: -
CDR3aa: CASSPYSGGSYNEQFF
CDR3nt: TGTGCCAGCAGCCCGTATAGCGGGGGCTCCTACAATGAGCAGTTCTTC

d_gene: TRBD1
v_gene: TRBV9
j_gene: TRBJ1-1
abundance: -
CDR3aa: CASSDDRGYAEAFF
CDR3nt: TGTGCCAGCAGCGACGACAGGGGTTACGCTGAAGCTTTCTTT

d_gene: -
v_gene: TRBV15
j_gene: TRBJ1-2
abundance: -
CDR3aa: CATSRGEGYGYTF
CDR3nt: TGTGCCACCAGCAGAGGTGAGGGTTATGGCTACACCTTC

d_gene: -
v_gene: TRBV7-3
j_gene: TRBJ2-7
abundance: few
CDR3aa: CASSSPGKGEQYF
CDR3nt: TGTGCCAGCAGCTCCCCTGGGAAGGGCGAGCAGTACTTC

d_gene: -
v_gene: TRBV9
j_gene: TRBJ1-5
abundance: -
CDR3aa: CASSVDGFSNQPQHF
CDR3nt: TGTGCCAGCAGCGTAGATGGTTTTAGCAATCAGCCCCAGCATTTT

d_gene: -
v_gene: TRBV7-9
j_gene: TRBJ2-2
abundance: once
CDR3aa: CASSLVSGFVGELFF
CDR3nt: TGTGCCAGCAGCTTAGTTTCAGGGTTCGTCGGGGAGCTGTTTTTT

d_gene: -
v_gene: TRBV12-3/TRBV12-4
j_gene: TRBJ1-2
abundance: -
CDR3aa: CASRPGRLGGYTF
CDR3nt: TGTGCCAGCAGGCCCGGCCGTTTGGGAGGCTACACCTTC

d_gene: -
v_gene: TRBV7-9
j_gene: TRBJ2-1
abundance: -
CDR3aa: CASGGPLDNEQFF
CDR3nt: TGTGCCAGCGGGGGCCCGCTGGACAATGAGCAGTTCTTC

d_gene: TRBD2
v_gene: TRBV13
j_gene: TRBJ2-5
abundance: once
CDR3aa: CASSLLAGESQLGETQYF
CDR3nt: TGTGCCAGCAGCTTACTAGCGGGAGAGTCTCAACTGGGAGAGACCCAGTACTTC

d_gene: -
v_gene: TRBV25-1
j_gene: TRBJ2-7
abundance: -
CDR3aa: CASSEGYEQYF
CDR3nt: TGTGCCAGCAGTGAAGGGTACGAGCAGTACTTC

d_gene: -
v_gene: TRBV24-1
j_gene: TRBJ1-1
abundance: -
CDR3aa: CATSDFRQGMGAFF
CDR3nt: TGTGCCACCAGTGATTTTCGCCAGGGAATGGGGGCTTTCTTT

d_gene: -
v_gene: TRBV5-1
j_gene: TRBJ2-7
abundance: -
CDR3aa: CASSLEGRGTNQIYEQYF
CDR3nt: TGCGCCAGCAGCTTGGAAGGTCGGGGCACCAACCAGATCTACGAGCAGTACTTC

d_gene: -
v_gene: TRBV7-9
j_gene: TRBJ2-7
abundance: -
CDR3aa: CASGGLTYEQYF
CDR3nt: TGTGCCAGCGGGGGGTTAACCTACGAGCAGTACTTC

d_gene: -
v_gene: TRBV21-1
j_gene: TRBJ1-6
abundance: -
CDR3aa: CASQGRGNSPLHF
CDR3nt: TGTGCCAGCCAGGGACGTGGGAATTCACCCCTCCACTTT

d_gene: TRBD2
v_gene: TRBV15
j_gene: TRBJ2-5
abundance: -
CDR3aa: CATSRGRTSGGLETQYF
CDR3nt: TGTGCCACCAGCAGAGGACGGACTAGCGGGGGACTAGAGACCCAGTACTTC

d_gene: -
v_gene: TRBV10-1
j_gene: TRBJ1-1
abundance: -
CDR3aa: CASSERGQPRGEAFF
CDR3nt: TGCGCCAGCAGTGAGCGTGGGCAGCCGAGGGGGGAAGCTTTCTTT

d_gene: -
v_gene: TRBV6-5
j_gene: TRBJ1-1
abundance: few
CDR3aa: CASSYSPGGKNTEAFF
CDR3nt: TGTGCCAGCAGTTACTCCCCGGGGGGCAAGAACACTGAAGCTTTCTTT

d_gene: -
v_gene: TRBV5-5
j_gene: TRBJ2-7
abundance: -
CDR3aa: CASSFQMSYEQYF
CDR3nt: TGTGCCAGCAGCTTCCAAATGTCATACGAGCAGTACTTC

d_gene: -
v_gene: TRBV7-6
j_gene: TRBJ2-7
abundance: -
CDR3aa: CASSYKTGYEQYF
CDR3nt: TGTGCCAGCAGCTACAAGACGGGGTACGAGCAGTACTTC

d_gene: -
v_gene: TRBV20-1
j_gene: TRBJ2-3
abundance: -
CDR3aa: CSASEARGNTQYF
CDR3nt: TGCAGTGCTAGTGAAGCTCGGGGGAATACGCAGTATTTT

d_gene: -
v_gene: TRBV15
j_gene: TRBJ2-7
abundance: -
CDR3aa: CATSRGDTAYEQYF
CDR3nt: TGTGCCACCAGCAGAGGGGACACTGCCTACGAGCAGTACTTC